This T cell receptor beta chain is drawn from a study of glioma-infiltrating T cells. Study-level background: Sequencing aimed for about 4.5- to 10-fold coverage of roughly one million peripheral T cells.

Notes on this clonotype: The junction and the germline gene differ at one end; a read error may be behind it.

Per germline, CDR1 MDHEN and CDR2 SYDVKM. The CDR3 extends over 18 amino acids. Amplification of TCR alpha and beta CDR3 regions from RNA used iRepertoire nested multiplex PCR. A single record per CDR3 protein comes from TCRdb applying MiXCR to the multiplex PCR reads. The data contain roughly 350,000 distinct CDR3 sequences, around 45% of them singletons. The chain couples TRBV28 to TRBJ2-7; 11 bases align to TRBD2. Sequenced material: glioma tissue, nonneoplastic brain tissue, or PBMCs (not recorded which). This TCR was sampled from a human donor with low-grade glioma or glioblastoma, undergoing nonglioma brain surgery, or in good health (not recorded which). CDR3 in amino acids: CASSPRAGLAAPAGEQYF. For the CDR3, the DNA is TGTGCCAGCAGTCCACGGGCGGGACTAGCGGCCCCCGCGGGCGAGCAGTACTTT.